The source of this T cell receptor beta chain is a study of cytomegalovirus exposure and HLA in healthy donors. The PCR made use of 60 Vbeta and 13 Jbeta primers. Sequencing used immunoSEQ multiplex PCR; TCRdb keeps in-frame clones, though not all of them. The sample holds 90,000 to 140,000 clones; roughly an eighth are singletons and the top ten take roughly a sixth. This clonotype originated in a man in his forties or fifties in good health and CMV-seropositive. The sample taken for sequencing was PBMCs.

CDR3 nucleotides: TGTGCCACCAGCCTCGACAGGGGTCTAGAAAAACTGTTTTTT. The encoded protein is CATSLDRGLEKLFF. The rearrangement uses TRBV15 and TRBJ1-4, with TRBD1 matching over 8 bases. Germline V lookup: CDR1 LNHNV, CDR2 YYDKDF (reference sequence). The CDR3 totals 14 residues. The V segment lost 5 bases and the J segment 8 bases; nucleotides outside the gene matches: 7.